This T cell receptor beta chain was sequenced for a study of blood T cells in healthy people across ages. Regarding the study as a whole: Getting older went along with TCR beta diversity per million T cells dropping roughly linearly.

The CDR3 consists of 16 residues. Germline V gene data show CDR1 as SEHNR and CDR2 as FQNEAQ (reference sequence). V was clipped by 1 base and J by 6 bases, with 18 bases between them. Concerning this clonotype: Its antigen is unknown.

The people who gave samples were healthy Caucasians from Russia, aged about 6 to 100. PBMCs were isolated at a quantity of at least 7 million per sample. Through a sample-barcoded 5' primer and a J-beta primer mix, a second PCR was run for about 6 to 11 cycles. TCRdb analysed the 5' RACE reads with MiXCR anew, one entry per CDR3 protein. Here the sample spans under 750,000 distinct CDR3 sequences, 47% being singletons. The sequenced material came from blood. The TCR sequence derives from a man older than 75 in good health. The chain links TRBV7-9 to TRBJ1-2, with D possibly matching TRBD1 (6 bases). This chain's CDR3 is CASSLGGAGRMDGYTF. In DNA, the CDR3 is TGTGCCAGCAGCTTAGGGGGGGCAGGGAGAATGGATGGCTACACCTTC.